The text below deals with one T cell receptor beta chain. Its cognate antigen is unknown. Time point here: cycle 4 day 1 (C4D1), after less than seven weeks of nivolumab. Each patient's relapse followed autologous stem cell transplantation, and brentuximab vedotin exposure varied. Germline V gives CDR1 LGHNA, CDR2 YSLEER. With V trimmed by 0 bases and J by 5 bases, 4 bases remained unmatched. The CDR3 length is 15 residues. The data were obtained in a study of PD-1 blockade in classical Hodgkin lymphoma. Regarding the study as a whole: There remain no defined causes for the repertoire differences, which possibly reflect disease activity or prior therapy. Significantly greater TCR diversity emerged by C4D1 in CD4+ cells but not CD8+ cells. Newly diagnosed patients reportedly had lower baseline TCR diversity than healthy donors. Patients who initiated nivolumab within 1 year of ASCT were excluded.

Assay: immunoSEQ multiplex PCR; the TCRdb copy retains only in-frame clones and omits some. Of roughly 100,000 clones listed, roughly nine tenths are singletons. This material consisted of peripheral blood mononuclear cells (PBMCs), taken before the fourth cycle of nivolumab. V is TRBV4-3 and J is TRBJ2-1, with TRBD2 matching over 7 bases. The receptor was derived from a human donor with classical Hodgkin lymphoma. The DNA of the CDR3 is TGCGCCAGCAGCCAAGATGGGGAGGGGAACAATGAGCAGTTCTTC. Amino acids: CASSQDGEGNNEQFF.